This T cell receptor beta chain was captured by sequencing in a study of vaccination and CD4 T cells after COVID-19. Study details: Median time from COVID diagnosis to post-COVID sampling was 101 days (35 to 161). Spike peptides, overlapping and drawn from SARS-CoV-2, HCoV-NL63, HCoV-OC43 and HCoV-229E, were used to stimulate cells.

With respect to this clonotype: Its antigen is not identified.

Treatment in this sample: approximately nine-day PBMC culture with coronavirus spike peptide pools or control peptides (ViraFEST assay). Study-wide results and limits: A relatively small number of convalescent patients were studied, and no early post-infection timepoints were included.

Germline loops: CDR1 SEHNR, CDR2 FQNEAQ (reference sequence). The V gene lost 5 bases and the J gene lost 5 bases, with 9 bases spanning the gap. The CDR3 sequence is 12 residues long. The assay that was used to sequence DNA from cultured CD4+ T cells was the Oncomine TCR Beta short-read assay. MiXCR, applied by TCRdb to the PCR reads, yields one record per CDR3 protein. The sample holds roughly 4,300 distinct CDR3 sequences, around 68% seen once. Sequencing used CD4+ T cells from blood, cultured in vitro. The chain uses TRBV7-9 and TRBJ1-2; perhaps TRBD1 as D (5 bases). The sequence was obtained from a human donor who had recovered from COVID-19. In DNA form, the CDR3 reads TGTGCCAGCAGCCCTCAGGGATATGGCTACACCTTC. It yields the protein CASSPQGYGYTF. Drawing the rest from reference TRBV7-9 and TRBJ1-2, the complete variable domain is DTGVSQNPRHKITKRGQNVTFRCDPISEHNRLYWYRQTLGQGPEFLTYFQNEAQLEKSRLLSDRFSAERPKGSFSTLEIQRTEQGDSAMYLCASSPQGYGYTFGSGTRLTVV.